Below are 29 T cell receptor beta chains sequenced from a single sample in a study of beta chain features in type 1 diabetes. No antigen has been assigned to these receptors. Study-level findings and limits: TCRB CDR3s from Type 1 diabetes patients were moderately but significantly shorter in all four CD4+ subsets.

The sequenced template was cDNA made from the entire isolated RNA. Data came from immunoSEQ multiplex PCR; TCRdb stores just in-frame clones and leaves some out. Of about 160,000 clones in the sample, roughly 60% were seen once. Sequenced sample: naive CD4+ T cells from blood. These receptors originate from a man aged 25-40 years with type 1 diabetes.

In its sample, this clone was seen once. The chain links TRBV7-6 to TRBJ2-7; 8 bases match TRBD1. The CDR3 has 16 amino acids. After removal of 2 bases from V and 2 bases from J, the junction contained 8 bases not matched to a gene. From germline, CDR1 is SGHVS and CDR2 FNYEAQ. The CDR3 region has the DNA TGTGCCAGCAGCTTACTTCCGGGACAGGCGACCTACGAGCAGTACTTC. It specifies CASSLLPGQATYEQYF.

The chain employs TRBV9 and TRBJ1-6; TRBD1 matches 10 bases. Germline CDR1 is SGDLS and CDR2 is YYNGEE. This CDR3 is 17 amino acids long. J lost 10 bases, V lost 0 bases, and 10 bases had no gene match. CDR3 sequence (DNA): TGTGCCAGCAGCGTAGCTTTTGGGACAGGGGACGAATCACCCCTCCACTTT. This codes for CASSVAFGTGDESPLHF. Combining the CDR3 with reference TRBV9 and TRBJ1-6 gives the whole variable domain DSGVTQTPKHLITATGQRVTLRCSPRSGDLSVYWYQQSLDQGLQFLIQYYNGEERAKGNILERFSAQQFPDLHSELNLSSLELGDSALYFCASSVAFGTGDESPLHFGNGTRLTVT.

CDR3 amino acids: CASTRRGQETQYF. CDR3 bases: TGTGCCAGTACCCGGAGGGGTCAAGAGACCCAGTACTTC. The V call is TRBV19, the J call TRBJ2-5, with a weak D call TRBD2 (6 bases). In germline, CDR1 is LNHDA, CDR2 SQIVND (reference sequence). The V gene lost 7 bases and the J gene lost 2 bases, with 11 bases spanning the gap. This CDR3 region has 13 residues. Combining the CDR3 with reference TRBV19 and TRBJ2-5 gives the whole variable domain DGGITQSPKYLFRKEGQNVTLSCEQNLNHDAMYWYRQDPGQGLRLIYYSQIVNDFQKGDIAEGYSVSREKKESFPLTVTSAQKNPTAFYLCASTRRGQETQYFGPGTRLLVL.

This chain links TRBV29-1 with TRBJ2-5; D remains unclear. From germline, CDR1 is SQVTM and CDR2 ANQGSEA. The length of the CDR3 is 13 residues. V was pared by 7 bases and J by 4 bases, with 16 bases between. This CDR3 is CSAAARARETQYF. CDR3 coding DNA: TGCAGCGCGGCAGCACGGGCCCGAGAGACCCAGTACTTC.

The J gene is TRBJ1-2, the V gene TRBV30; the D gene is possibly TRBD1 (5 bases). Germline V gene data show CDR1 as GTSNPN and CDR2 as SVGIG (reference sequence). This CDR3 has 14 amino acids. V was cut by 0 bases and J by 8 bases, with 16 bases left in between. This CDR3 is CAWSVGRNGAGYTF. The CDR3 coding sequence is TGTGCCTGGAGTGTAGGGCGGAACGGGGCCGGCTACACCTTC.

The rearrangement joins TRBV29-1 to TRBJ2-5; 13 bases agree with TRBD2. The germline CDR1 and CDR2 sequences are SQVTM and ANQGSEA. J was trimmed by 4 bases and V by 8 bases; bases with no gene match: 10. The CDR3 runs to 15 residues. CDR3 nucleotides: TGCAGCACCTCGACTAGCGGGGGGCCGGGAGAGACCCAGTACTTC. As protein: CSTSTSGGPGETQYF. The full variable domain, rest sourced from reference TRBV29-1 and TRBJ2-5, is SAVISQKPSRDICQRGTSLTIQCQVDSQVTMMFWYRQQPGQSLTLIATANQGSEATYESGFVIDKFPISRPNLTFSTLTVSNMSPEDSSIYLCSTSTSGGPGETQYFGPGTRLLVL.

The chain couples TRBV4-2 to TRBJ1-1; D gene ambiguous. The CDR3 is made up of 12 amino acids. Trimming shortened V by 8 bases and J by 2 bases, and 9 bases separated the two germline ends. Germline lookup yields CDR1 LGHNA and CDR2 YNFKEQ. The CDR3 reads CASSLENTEAFF. In nucleotides, the CDR3 is TGTGCCAGCTCTCTCGAAAACACTGAAGCTTTCTTT.

This chain links TRBV25-1 with TRBJ2-3, with D possibly TRBD2 on 6 matching bases. CDR3 length equals 14 residues. V shed 3 bases and J shed 1 base, with 8 bases lying between them. The germline CDR1 and CDR2 sequences are MGHDK and SYGVNS. CDR3 protein: CASSDGGGTDTQYF. CDR3 DNA: TGTGCCAGCAGTGACGGGGGAGGCACAGATACGCAGTATTTT.

J is TRBJ1-2 and V is TRBV2; 7 bases line up with TRBD1. With 0 bases clipped from V and 8 bases from J, the junction kept 6 bases outside the gene matches. This CDR3 has 14 amino acids. Germline V gene sequence: CDR1 SNHLY, CDR2 FYNNEI. The CDR3 sequence is CASSEAQQGLGYTF. CDR3 bases: TGTGCCAGCAGTGAAGCGCAACAGGGGTTAGGCTACACCTTC.

The chain recombines TRBV6-5 with TRBJ2-2, with 7 nucleotides matching TRBD1. Germline V lookup: CDR1 MNHEY, CDR2 SVGAGI. This CDR3 spans 15 amino acids. With 7 bases clipped from V and 2 bases from J, the junction kept 7 bases outside the gene matches. The CDR3: CASTPRQGNTGELFF. The CDR3 nucleotides are TGTGCCAGCACCCCTCGACAGGGTAACACCGGGGAGCTGTTTTTT.

This chain uses TRBV19 with TRBJ1-2; D is perhaps TRBD1 (6 bases). Germline V lookup: CDR1 LNHDA, CDR2 SQIVND (reference sequence). The CDR3 has 15 residues. V was cut by 2 bases and J by 8 bases, with 18 bases left in between. CDR3 coding DNA: TGTGCCAGTAGTATACGGAGTGGCCAGGGGAGCGGCTACACCTTC. It yields the protein CASSIRSGQGSGYTF.

The chain carries TRBV29-1 and TRBJ2-6; D may be TRBD2 (5 bases). There are 17 residues in the CDR3. The V end was cut by 6 bases, the J end by 0 bases, with 18 bases between. CDR1 SQVTM and CDR2 ANQGSEA come from the germline V gene. The CDR3 DNA is TGCAGCGTCCCCTCCGGGGATACGAGCTCTGGGGCCAACGTCCTGACTTTC. Residues: CSVPSGDTSSGANVLTF.

The chain employs TRBV27 and TRBJ2-3; D possibly corresponds to TRBD1 (5 bases). This CDR3 is 18 amino acids long. Trimming took 2 bases from V and 1 from J, leaving 19 bases between them. The germline CDR1 and CDR2 sequences are MNHEY and SMNVEV (reference sequence). In DNA, the CDR3 is TGTGCCAGCAGTTTAGTCCCCCAGGGTCTCGGAGGCACAGATACGCAGTATTTT. Its protein product is CASSLVPQGLGGTDTQYF.

The CDR3 DNA is TGTGCCTGGAGGCGGACTGGGAATTCACCCCTCCACTTT. Amino acid sequence: CAWRRTGNSPLHF. The chain carries TRBV30 and TRBJ1-6; no definite D call. Per germline, CDR1 GTSNPN and CDR2 SVGIG (reference sequence). The CDR3 runs to 13 residues. The V and J ends lost 3 bases and 7 bases respectively, with 10 bases between them.

This chain joins TRBV30 and TRBJ1-2; D gene ambiguous. The CDR3 is 11 residues long. Germline V gives CDR1 GTSNPN, CDR2 SVGIG (reference sequence). The germline V and J ends were trimmed by 2 bases and 7 bases, with 8 bases remaining between them. The CDR3 loop is CAWSRSVGYTF. Here the CDR3 DNA reads TGTGCCTGGAGTCGGTCCGTTGGCTACACCTTC.

The rearrangement joins TRBV7-2 to TRBJ2-2; D remains ambiguous. The CDR3 has 14 amino acids. From germline, CDR1 is SGHTA and CDR2 FQGNSA. The V and J ends lost 3 bases and 3 bases respectively, with 8 bases between them. CDR3 in amino acids: CASSLSTYTGELFF. The CDR3 DNA reads as TGTGCCAGCAGCTTGTCCACTTACACCGGGGAGCTGTTTTTT.

The chain is built from TRBV19 and TRBJ2-3; D perhaps matches TRBD2 (7 bases). Germline CDR1 reads LNHDA; CDR2 reads SQIVND (reference sequence). The CDR3 sequence is 15 residues long. V was trimmed by 7 bases and J by 3 bases, leaving 17 bases between them. CDR3 loop: CASNSEGEGTDTQYF. Here the CDR3 DNA reads TGTGCCAGTAATTCGGAGGGGGAGGGGACAGATACGCAGTATTTT.

This chain connects TRBV10-3 to TRBJ2-3; D uncertain. CDR3 length equals 15 residues. Trimming stripped 0 bases from V and 2 bases from J, with 9 bases between. CDR1 and CDR2 (germline): ENHRY, SYGVKD. DNA of the CDR3: TGTGCCATCAGTGAGTCGGCAGATCTCACAGATACGCAGTATTTT. Its translation is CAISESADLTDTQYF.

This clone has just a few counts. The V call is TRBV18, the J call TRBJ2-4; 7 bases fit TRBD1. J gave up 5 bases and V 4 bases, and 5 bases lay outside the gene matches. The germline V gene encodes CDR1 KGHSH and CDR2 LQKENI. The CDR3 contains 14 residues. Written as DNA, the CDR3 is TGTGCCAGCTCACTAACAGGGGTCGAAAACATTCAGTACTTC. Its translation: CASSLTGVENIQYF. The full variable domain, its missing parts supplied by reference TRBV18 and TRBJ2-4, is NAGVMQNPRHLVRRRGQEARLRCSPMKGHSHVYWYRQLPEEGLKFMVYLQKENIIDESGMPKERFSAEFPKEGPSILRIQQVVRGDSAAYFCASSLTGVENIQYFGAGTRLSVL.

V and J are TRBV18 and TRBJ2-1; D gene unclear. This CDR3 region has 12 residues. The germline gives CDR1 KGHSH, CDR2 LQKENI. Trimming took off 6 bases at V and 6 bases at J, with 9 bases between the two ends. Here the CDR3 DNA reads TGTGCCAGCTCGACCAGTGGCAATGAGCAGTTCTTC. Its protein is CASSTSGNEQFF.

The chain carries TRBV30 and TRBJ2-4, with a possible D match to TRBD1 (6 bases). Germline values: CDR1 GTSNPN, CDR2 SVGIG (reference sequence). The V gene lost 0 bases and the J gene lost 4 bases, with 7 bases spanning the gap. The CDR3 sequence is 13 residues long. This CDR3 is CAWSVTGKNIQYF. The CDR3 bases are TGTGCCTGGAGTGTAACAGGGAAAAACATTCAGTACTTC.

V gene TRBV9 combines with J gene TRBJ2-5; 12 nucleotides match TRBD2. After removal of 3 bases from V and 10 bases from J, the junction contained 7 bases not matched to a gene. The CDR3 is 14 residues long. CDR1 is SGDLS and CDR2 is YYNGEE in the germline V gene. Here the CDR3 DNA reads TGTGCCAGCAGCGCGAGGACTAGCGGGGAGGGCCAGTACTTC. Encoded protein: CASSARTSGEGQYF. The variable domain in full, completed from reference TRBV9 and TRBJ2-5, reads DSGVTQTPKHLITATGQRVTLRCSPRSGDLSVYWYQQSLDQGLQFLIQYYNGEERAKGNILERFSAQQFPDLHSELNLSSLELGDSALYFCASSARTSGEGQYFGPGTRLLVL.

The chain links TRBV4-3 to TRBJ2-6; TRBD1 matches at 7 bases. This CDR3 contains 16 residues. From germline, CDR1 is LGHNA and CDR2 YSLEER. The V segment lost 4 bases and the J segment 4 bases; nucleotides outside the gene matches: 7. CDR3 nucleotide sequence: TGCGCCAGCAGCCGAGGGACAGTCTCAGGGGCCAACGTCCTGACTTTC. Translating it yields CASSRGTVSGANVLTF.

The V gene is TRBV9, the J gene TRBJ2-7, with D tentatively TRBD2 (6 bases). Germline V gives CDR1 SGDLS, CDR2 YYNGEE. Trimming took 0 bases from V and 5 from J, leaving 18 bases between them. The CDR3 runs to 16 residues. The CDR3 bases are TGTGCCAGCAGCGTAGAACTAGCATCGGGTGTGAACGAGCAGTACTTC. It translates to CASSVELASGVNEQYF.

This chain uses TRBV7-9 with TRBJ2-5; 7 nucleotides align to TRBD1. Per the germline V gene, CDR1 is SEHNR and CDR2 is FQNEAQ (reference sequence). The V and J ends lost 5 bases and 1 base, in that order; junction bases with no gene match: 4. This CDR3 comprises 14 residues. DNA of the CDR3: TGTGCCAGCAGCCTAGGGACAGTCCAAGAGACCCAGTACTTC. Its translation is CASSLGTVQETQYF. The full variable domain, with the rest looked up from reference TRBV7-9 and TRBJ2-5, is DTGVSQNPRHKITKRGQNVTFRCDPISEHNRLYWYRQTLGQGPEFLTYFQNEAQLEKSRLLSDRFSAERPKGSFSTLEIQRTEQGDSAMYLCASSLGTVQETQYFGPGTRLLVL.

The chain recombines TRBV4-1 with TRBJ2-7; no reliable D call. The V gene lost 4 bases and the J gene lost 7 bases, with 11 bases spanning the gap. Per the germline V gene, CDR1 is MGHRA and CDR2 is YSYEKL. The CDR3 covers 12 residues. This chain's CDR3 is CASSRPLWEQYF. The CDR3 coding sequence is TGCGCCAGCAGCCGCCCGCTTTGGGAGCAGTACTTC.

The V and J genes are TRBV29-1 and TRBJ2-2; D perhaps matches TRBD1 (6 bases). The CDR3 is 13 amino acids. The germline gives CDR1 SQVTM, CDR2 ANQGSEA. V gave up 4 bases and J gave up 1 base, with 7 bases separating them. The CDR3 DNA reads TGCAGCGTTGTCAGGGGGAACACCGGGGAGCTGTTTTTT. Its protein is CSVVRGNTGELFF.

With regard to this clone: This same CDR3 is encoded by further DNA sequences in the sample. The chain carries TRBV7-9 and TRBJ2-1; D is undetermined. This CDR3 contains 12 residues. Trimming stripped 1 base from V and 5 bases from J, with 3 bases between. CDR1 is SEHNR and CDR2 is FQNEAQ in the germline V gene (reference sequence). CDR3 amino acids: CASSLGDNEQFF. The CDR3 nucleotides read TGTGCCAGCAGCTTAGGCGACAATGAGCAGTTCTTC.

The chain joins TRBV30 to TRBJ2-7; D is unclear. Germline assignment: CDR1 GTSNPN and CDR2 SVGIG (reference sequence). The V end lost 0 bases, the J end lost 5 bases, and 5 bases lay between the germline ends. The CDR3 length is 11 residues. The CDR3 region has the DNA TGTGCCTGGAGTGTCCTTAACGAGCAGTACTTC. Translation gives CAWSVLNEQYF.